Listed here are 15 T cell receptor beta chains from one sample, sequenced in a study of siplizumab effects on memory and regulatory T cells. TCRdb's copy holds only in-frame clones and misses some; the assay was immunoSEQ multiplex PCR. The sample carries approximately 110,000 clones, around 92% recorded once. The sample consisted of Tregs sorted from blood. These receptor sequences come from a human donor in good health.

The chain couples TRBV18 to TRBJ2-7; 9 nucleotides agree with TRBD2. The junction had 5 bases not matched to a gene; V was cut back by 2 bases and J by 3 bases. The CDR3 runs to 15 residues. Germline V gene sequence: CDR1 KGHSH, CDR2 LQKENI. CDR3 DNA: TGTGCCAGCTCACCAGGCGGGGGGGGAAACTACGAGCAGTACTTC. Protein: CASSPGGGGNYEQYF.

CDR3 amino acids: CASRLTGTGKGEAFF. The CDR3 nucleotides read TGCGCCAGCAGACTCACCGGGACAGGGAAGGGTGAAGCTTTCTTT. The rearrangement joins TRBV4-1 to TRBJ1-1, with 9 bases that match TRBD1. Per the germline V gene, CDR1 is MGHRA and CDR2 is YSYEKL. Trimming took 6 bases from V and 7 from J; bases not matched to a gene: 12. CDR3 length equals 15 residues.

This chain uses TRBV6-5 with TRBJ1-1, with D possibly TRBD1 on 6 matching bases. CDR3 size: 12 residues. V was pared by 6 bases and J by 8 bases, with 13 bases between. Germline V gene lookup returns CDR1 MNHEY and CDR2 SVGAGI. CDR3 amino acids: CASRSQGPEAFF. The CDR3 DNA reads as TGTGCCAGCAGATCACAGGGACCCGAAGCTTTCTTT.

V is TRBV7-2 and J is TRBJ1-1, with D unclear. The CDR3 is 13 amino acids. CDR1 SGHTA and CDR2 FQGNSA come from the germline V gene. V dropped 3 bases and J dropped 2 bases, with 7 bases sitting between them. The CDR3 spells CASSLGSNTEAFF. CDR3 DNA sequence: TGTGCCAGCAGCTTGGGCAGCAACACTGAAGCTTTCTTT.

The chain joins TRBV2 to TRBJ2-7, with D possibly matching TRBD1 (6 bases). The germline gives CDR1 SNHLY, CDR2 FYNNEI. Trimming removed 8 bases at V and 2 bases at J, with 19 bases between. The CDR3 extends over 15 amino acids. CDR3 loop: CASRSLWAGAYEQYF. CDR3 DNA sequence: TGTGCCAGCCGGTCCCTCTGGGCAGGGGCCTACGAGCAGTACTTC.

V and J are TRBV11-1 and TRBJ1-1; D unclear. The CDR3 loop spans 14 amino acids. The V end was cut by 5 bases, the J end by 1 base, with 11 bases between. The V gene's germline CDR1 is SGHAT and CDR2 FQDESV (reference sequence). DNA of the CDR3: TGTGCCAGCAGCCGTTCTGAAAGGAACACTGAAGCTTTCTTT. Its translation is CASSRSERNTEAFF.

This sequence joins TRBV11-2 and TRBJ2-1; 8 nucleotides agree with TRBD1. The trim removed 2 bases at V and 6 bases at J, leaving 12 bases unmatched. The CDR3 sequence is 17 residues long. CDR1 and CDR2 (germline): SGHAT, FQNNGV. CDR3 region: CASSLTDWQGAFNEQFF. DNA of the CDR3: TGTGCCAGCAGCTTAACCGACTGGCAGGGGGCTTTCAATGAGCAGTTCTTC.

The chain uses TRBV4-2 and TRBJ2-5; D may be TRBD1 (5 bases). CDR1 and CDR2 (germline): LGHNA, YNFKEQ. V lost 4 bases and J lost 5, with 14 bases in between. The CDR3 loop spans 14 amino acids. The CDR3 is CASSRDPGRETQYF. As DNA, the CDR3 is TGTGCCAGCAGCCGAGACCCAGGGCGGGAGACCCAGTACTTC.

The sample holds one count of this clone. V is TRBV6-4 and J is TRBJ2-3; 10 bases are a match to TRBD1. Trimming removed 5 bases from V and 1 base from J; junction bases left unmatched: 3. The CDR3 runs 15 residues. CDR1 MRHNA and CDR2 SNTAGT come from the germline V gene. The CDR3 sequence: CASSTGTGGTDTQYF. The CDR3, as DNA: TGTGCCAGCAGTACCGGGACAGGGGGCACAGATACGCAGTATTTT.

The chain is built from TRBV6-5 and TRBJ1-1; no firm D call. The V gene's germline CDR1 is MNHEY and CDR2 SVGAGI. CDR3 size: 14 residues. V was pared by 0 bases and J by 3 bases, with 8 bases between. CDR3 in DNA: TGTGCCAGCAGTTACTCTCCAGTTGACACTGAAGCTTTCTTT. This encodes CASSYSPVDTEAFF.

The chain links TRBV30 to TRBJ1-2, with D perhaps TRBD1 (5 bases). Germline V gene lookup returns CDR1 GTSNPN and CDR2 SVGIG (reference sequence). V lost 0 bases and J lost 7, with 12 bases in between. The CDR3 is made up of 13 amino acids. This CDR3 is CAWSVGRAAGYTF. The CDR3 nucleotides are TGTGCCTGGAGTGTTGGCAGGGCAGCTGGCTACACCTTC.

V usage is TRBV9 and J usage is TRBJ2-7; TRBD1 matches at 11 bases. The CDR3 runs to 16 residues. CDR1 SGDLS and CDR2 YYNGEE come from the germline V gene. Unmatched junction bases numbered 9, after V lost 5 bases and J lost 2 bases. CDR3 bases: TGTGCCAGCAGTCCAAGACCGGGACAGGGGGCCTACGAGCAGTACTTC. Translating it yields CASSPRPGQGAYEQYF.

The chain employs TRBV6-6 and TRBJ1-6, with D uncertain. Germline-derived CDR1 and CDR2 are MNHNY and SVGAGI (reference sequence). V was trimmed by 1 base and J by 5 bases, leaving 0 bases between them. The CDR3 spans 12 residues. The CDR3 DNA reads as TGTGCCAGCAGTTACTATAATTCACCCCTCCACTTT. Translated: CASSYYNSPLHF.

The V call is TRBV5-1, the J call TRBJ1-1, with unresolved D. The germline gives CDR1 SGHRS, CDR2 YFSETQ. V was clipped by 0 bases and J by 3 bases, with 9 bases between them. There are 14 residues in the CDR3. CDR3 in amino acids: CASSLGGSDTEAFF. Written as DNA, the CDR3 is TGCGCCAGCAGCTTGGGAGGTAGTGACACTGAAGCTTTCTTT.

The chain uses TRBV7-9 and TRBJ2-7; D ambiguous. Germline lookup yields CDR1 SEHNR and CDR2 FQNEAQ (reference sequence). The CDR3 totals 16 residues. The germline V and J ends were trimmed by 2 bases and 0 bases, with 14 bases remaining between them. The DNA of the CDR3 is TGTGCCAGCAGCTTACTCTCAGCAAGAGACTCCTACGAGCAGTACTTC. Amino acid sequence: CASSLLSARDSYEQYF.